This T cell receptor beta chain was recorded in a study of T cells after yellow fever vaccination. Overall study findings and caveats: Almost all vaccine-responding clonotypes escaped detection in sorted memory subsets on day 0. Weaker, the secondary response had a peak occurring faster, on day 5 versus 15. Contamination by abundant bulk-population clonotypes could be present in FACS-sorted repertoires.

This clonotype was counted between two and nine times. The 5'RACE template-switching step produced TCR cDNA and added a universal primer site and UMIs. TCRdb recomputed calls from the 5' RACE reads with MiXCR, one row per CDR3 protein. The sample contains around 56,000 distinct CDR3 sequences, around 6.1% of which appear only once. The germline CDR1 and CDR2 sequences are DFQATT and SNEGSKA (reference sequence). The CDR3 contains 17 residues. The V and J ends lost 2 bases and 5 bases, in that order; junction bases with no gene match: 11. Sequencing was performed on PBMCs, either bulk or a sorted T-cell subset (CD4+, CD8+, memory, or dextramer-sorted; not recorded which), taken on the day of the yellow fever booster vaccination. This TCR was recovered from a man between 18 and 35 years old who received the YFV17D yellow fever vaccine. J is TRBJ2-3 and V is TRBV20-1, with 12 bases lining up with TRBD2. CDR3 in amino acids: CSARHELAGGHLDTQYF. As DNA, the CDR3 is TGCAGTGCTAGACATGAACTAGCGGGGGGTCACTTAGATACGCAGTATTTT.